This T cell receptor beta chain was identified in a study of shared clonotypes between healthy human individuals. TCRdb's copy holds only in-frame clones and misses some; the assay was immunoSEQ multiplex PCR. The sample lists under 1 million clones; roughly 96% were seen once. CD45RO-negative CD8 cells positively selected for CCR7 made up the naive population, which excluded terminally differentiated effector memory CD45RA+ cells. Germline-derived CDR1 and CDR2 are SGHVS and FQNEAQ. The CDR3 spans 18 residues. V lost 4 bases, J lost 7 bases, and 19 bases stayed unmatched. The receptor was isolated from a young man in good health. The V and J genes are TRBV7-8 and TRBJ2-1; 7 bases are a match to TRBD1. Material: naive CD8+ T cells sorted from blood. The CDR3 reads CASSSTVSRDRYENEQFF. The CDR3 bases are TGTGCCAGCAGCTCAACAGTAAGCCGGGACAGATACGAAAATGAGCAGTTCTTC.